Presented here are 22 T cell receptor beta chains from one specimen sequenced in a study of T cells after posttransplantation cyclophosphamide. Profiled with immunoSEQ multiplex PCR; TCRdb holds only in-frame clones, not every one. The sample lists roughly 19,000 clones, about nine tenths occurring once. Busulfan-fludarabine conditioning, marrow transplant, and cyclophosphamide on days +3 and +4 were administered. Here the sequenced sample was PBMCs, taken after allogeneic stem cell transplant with posttransplant cyclophosphamide. Receptor source: a female patient in her 40s who received an allogeneic stem cell transplant from a related donor, was CMV-positive, and had no GVHD. The graft donor may have given rise to some T cells.

V usage is TRBV9 and J usage is TRBJ1-2, with 8 positions matching TRBD1. CDR1 and CDR2 from the germline V gene are SGDLS and YYNGEE. This CDR3 is 15 amino acids long. J was trimmed by 4 bases and V by 0 bases; bases with no gene match: 5. CDR3 in DNA: TGTGCCAGCAGCGTAGGCACAGGGGGAGTCTATGGCTACACCTTC. Amino acids: CASSVGTGGVYGYTF. The full variable domain, its missing parts supplied by reference TRBV9 and TRBJ1-2, is DSGVTQTPKHLITATGQRVTLRCSPRSGDLSVYWYQQSLDQGLQFLIQYYNGEERAKGNILERFSAQQFPDLHSELNLSSLELGDSALYFCASSVGTGGVYGYTFGSGTRLTVV.

The gene calls are TRBV6-5 and TRBJ2-3, with 8 bases matching TRBD2. This CDR3 contains 15 residues. Trimming took 3 bases from V and 5 from J; bases not matched to a gene: 7. The germline gives CDR1 MNHEY, CDR2 SVGAGI. The CDR3 region is CASSYRLAGLDTQYF. The CDR3 DNA follows: TGTGCCAGCAGTTATCGGCTAGCGGGCCTAGATACGCAGTATTTT.

In DNA, the CDR3 is TGTGCCAGCAGCAGGAGCGGGGCCCCCCAAGAGACCCAGTACTTC. This codes for CASSRSGAPQETQYF. The chain has TRBV7-2 and TRBJ2-5; TRBD2 matches at 7 bases. The J segment lost 1 base and the V segment lost 5 bases, leaving 7 bases of the junction unmatched. Germline-derived CDR1 and CDR2 are SGHTA and FQGNSA. The CDR3 consists of 15 residues.

The chain recombines TRBV6-5 with TRBJ1-6; 8 bases align to TRBD1. Germline V gives CDR1 MNHEY, CDR2 SVGAGI. CDR3 length: 15 residues. J lost 6 bases, V lost 4 bases, and 5 bases had no gene match. CDR3 region: CASSLWTGLNSPLHF. The CDR3 region has the DNA TGTGCCAGCAGTTTGTGGACAGGGCTTAATTCACCCCTCCACTTT.

Details on this clone: The identical CDR3 is also encoded by other nucleotide sequences in the sample. The chain links TRBV28 to TRBJ1-5; D ambiguous. The CDR3 length is 14 residues. The V end was cut by 3 bases, the J end by 1 base, with 7 bases between. From germline, CDR1 is MDHEN and CDR2 SYDVKM. The CDR3 protein is CASSLGQSNQPQHF. The CDR3 region has the DNA TGTGCCAGCAGTTTGGGCCAGAGCAATCAGCCCCAGCATTTT.

The chain carries TRBV19 and TRBJ1-5; 8 bases fit TRBD1. This CDR3 has 18 residues. V shed 4 bases and J 6 bases; nucleotides not matched to a gene: 17. CDR1 is LNHDA, CDR2 SQIVND, per germline (reference sequence). The CDR3, as DNA: TGTGCCAGTAGTAGAACGACCGACCTTGGACAGGGTCGTCAGCCCCAGCATTTT. It specifies CASSRTTDLGQGRQPQHF.

The chain recombines TRBV27 with TRBJ1-1, with TRBD1 matching over 10 bases. The CDR3 contains 16 residues. The V gene's germline CDR1 is MNHEY and CDR2 SMNVEV (reference sequence). V lost 2 bases to trimming and J lost 1 base; unmatched junction nucleotides: 4. The CDR3 region has the DNA TGTGCCAGCAGTTTACGGACAGGGGGGGGGAACACTGAAGCTTTCTTT. It codes for CASSLRTGGGNTEAFF.

This chain joins TRBV7-2 and TRBJ2-7; 7 bases are a match to TRBD1. The V gene end was trimmed by 1 base and the J gene end by 1 base; junction bases not matched to a gene: 7. Germline V gene sequence: CDR1 SGHTA, CDR2 FQGNSA. This CDR3 is 16 amino acids long. The CDR3 sequence is CASSLGGQATSYEQYF. The CDR3 nucleotides read TGTGCCAGCAGCTTAGGAGGACAGGCAACATCCTACGAGCAGTACTTC.

The J gene is TRBJ2-3, the V gene TRBV7-9; 10 bases align to TRBD2. The CDR3 length is 19 residues. Trimming at V came to 2 bases and at J to 3 bases, leaving 14 bases not matched to a gene. The germline V gene encodes CDR1 SEHNR and CDR2 FQNEAQ (reference sequence). In DNA form, the CDR3 reads TGTGCCAGCAGCTTAAGTGTGGGGGCTAGCGGGAGTGTAACAGATACGCAGTATTTT. This codes for CASSLSVGASGSVTDTQYF.

The chain combines TRBV30 with TRBJ1-5; D unresolved. This CDR3 contains 13 residues. Trimming took off 2 bases at V and 2 bases at J, with 7 bases between the two ends. Germline-derived CDR1 and CDR2 are GTSNPN and SVGIG (reference sequence). The CDR3 DNA reads TGTGCCTGGAGTTCGGTCGGCAATCAGCCCCAGCATTTT. It codes for CAWSSVGNQPQHF.

The genes are TRBV10-1 and TRBJ2-3; TRBD2 agrees at 7 bases. The CDR3 length is 14 residues. Germline trimming cut 4 bases from V and 5 bases from J; bases unmatched to any gene: 6. Germline assignment: CDR1 WNHNN and CDR2 SYGVQD (reference sequence). CDR3 nucleotide sequence: TGCGCCAGCAGTGCTGCGGGAGTGGGAGATACGCAGTATTTT. It encodes CASSAAGVGDTQYF.

V gene TRBV2 combines with J gene TRBJ1-1; D gene uncertain. CDR1 is SNHLY and CDR2 is FYNNEI in the germline V gene. The V end was cut by 0 bases, the J end by 1 base, with 6 bases between. This CDR3 is built from 14 residues. CDR3 protein: CASSEAGKNTEAFF. CDR3 in DNA: TGTGCCAGCAGTGAAGCTGGCAAGAACACTGAAGCTTTCTTT.

The table lists this clone with a count of one. The chain has TRBV28 and TRBJ2-3; no clear D. Trimming removed 3 bases from V and 0 bases from J, with 7 bases in between. This CDR3 is 14 amino acids long. Germline V gene lookup returns CDR1 MDHEN and CDR2 SYDVKM. The DNA of the CDR3 is TGTGCCAGCAGTTTCTACCAAAGCACAGATACGCAGTATTTT. Translated: CASSFYQSTDTQYF.

The V gene is TRBV4-2, the J gene TRBJ2-3; 8 bases are a match to TRBD1. Unmatched junction bases numbered 6, after V lost 0 bases and J lost 4 bases. The CDR3 is made up of 16 amino acids. Germline assignment: CDR1 LGHNA and CDR2 YNFKEQ. CDR3 residues: CASSQDPGQGSDTQYF. Written as DNA, the CDR3 is TGTGCCAGCAGCCAAGATCCCGGACAGGGATCAGATACGCAGTATTTT.

V and J are TRBV19 and TRBJ1-4; 11 bases fit TRBD1. Germline lookup yields CDR1 LNHDA and CDR2 SQIVND (reference sequence). With V trimmed by 10 bases and J by 7 bases, 5 bases remained unmatched. The CDR3 is made up of 13 amino acids. CDR3 residues: CATAGTGGEKLFF. DNA of the CDR3: TGTGCCACCGCCGGGACAGGGGGTGAAAAACTGTTTTTT.

The V and J genes are TRBV7-9 and TRBJ2-2, with D perhaps matching TRBD1 (6 bases). The CDR3 length is 14 residues. The germline V gene encodes CDR1 SEHNR and CDR2 FQNEAQ (reference sequence). V gave up 5 bases and J gave up 8 bases, with 15 bases separating them. CDR3 sequence reads: CASSPTGPTGELFF. DNA for the CDR3: TGTGCCAGCAGCCCGACAGGACCGACGGGGGAGCTGTTTTTT. Complete variable domain (other parts from reference TRBV7-9 and TRBJ2-2): DTGVSQNPRHKITKRGQNVTFRCDPISEHNRLYWYRQTLGQGPEFLTYFQNEAQLEKSRLLSDRFSAERPKGSFSTLEIQRTEQGDSAMYLCASSPTGPTGELFFGEGSRLTVL.

V usage is TRBV29-1 and J usage is TRBJ2-1, with a possible D match to TRBD2 (5 bases). Germline V gene sequence: CDR1 SQVTM, CDR2 ANQGSEA. Trimming cost V 7 bases and J 9 bases, with 22 bases left between them. CDR3 length equals 14 residues. CDR3 in amino acids: CSGSAVANSGEQFF. Written as DNA, the CDR3 is TGCAGCGGGTCCGCGGTAGCGAATAGTGGTGAGCAGTTCTTC.

The chain recombines TRBV28 with TRBJ2-2; the D gene is possibly TRBD1 (6 bases). The V gene lost 4 bases and the J gene lost 1 base, with 13 bases spanning the gap. This CDR3 contains 16 residues. The germline V gene encodes CDR1 MDHEN and CDR2 SYDVKM. CDR3 nucleotides: TGTGCCAGCAGTTCCCGGGCAGGGGAGAACACCGGGGAGCTGTTTTTT. It yields the protein CASSSRAGENTGELFF.

The V call is TRBV6-6, the J call TRBJ1-5, with D unclear. Germline assignment: CDR1 MNHNY and CDR2 SVGAGI (reference sequence). This CDR3 comprises 14 residues. V was pared by 2 bases and J by 3 bases, with 8 bases between. The CDR3 loop is CASSYVSVNQPQHF. The CDR3 coding sequence is TGTGCCAGCAGTTACGTCTCCGTCAATCAGCCCCAGCATTTT.

The chain uses TRBV18 and TRBJ1-4; D is unclear. The CDR3 length is 16 residues. Trimming left V 4 bases short and J 3 bases short, with 15 bases between. Germline lookup yields CDR1 KGHSH and CDR2 LQKENI. For the CDR3, the DNA is TGTGCCAGCTCACGAACACCGAGGTATTCTAATGAAAAACTGTTTTTT. This translates into CASSRTPRYSNEKLFF.

The chain carries TRBV2 and TRBJ2-2, with 7 bases identical to TRBD1. The V and J ends lost 4 bases and 4 bases, in that order; junction bases with no gene match: 3. The CDR3 covers 14 residues. Germline loops: CDR1 SNHLY, CDR2 FYNNEI. The CDR3 here is CASSGDSTTGELFF. The CDR3 DNA follows: TGTGCCAGCAGTGGGGACAGCACCACCGGGGAGCTGTTTTTT.

Worth noting for this clone: A junction boundary mismatches the germline segment, possibly from a read error. J is TRBJ2-2 and V is TRBV7-7; 11 bases map to TRBD2. CDR3 size: 18 residues. Germline V CDR1 and CDR2: SSHAT, FNYEAQ (reference sequence). The CDR3 loop reads CASSSKLAGGPVTGELFF. CDR3 nucleotides: TGTGCTAGCAGCTCAAAATTAGCGGGAGGGCCCGTCACCGGGGAGCTGTTTTTT.